Below, 2 T cell receptor beta chains from the same sample are listed, as sequenced in a study of graft-versus-host responses after intestinal transplantation. Data came from immunoSEQ multiplex PCR; TCRdb stores just in-frame clones and leaves some out. The sample contains 20,000 to 25,000 clones, over 35% of which appear only once. Specimen: alloreactive CD4+ T cells from a mixed lymphocyte reaction culture, collected before intestinal transplant. The sample's subset: CFSE-low proliferating T cells sorted from roughly six-day pre-transplant mixed lymphocyte reaction (GvH or HvG direction). These receptors came from a human patient who received an intestinal transplant.

The genes are TRBV5-1 and TRBJ1-1, with D possibly being TRBD1 (5 bases). This CDR3 is built from 14 residues. The V gene lost 3 bases and the J gene lost 1 base, with 10 bases spanning the gap. The germline CDR1 and CDR2 sequences are SGHRS and YFSETQ. CDR3 residues: CASSSQVWNTEAFF. In DNA, the CDR3 is TGCGCCAGCAGCTCACAGGTTTGGAACACTGAAGCTTTCTTT.

The V gene is TRBV7-2, the J gene TRBJ2-2; D call uncertain. Germline V gene sequence: CDR1 SGHTA, CDR2 FQGNSA. This CDR3 is 13 amino acids long. Trimming left V 3 bases short and J 5 bases short, with 7 bases between. In DNA form, the CDR3 reads TGTGCCAGCAGCTTTCGGGTTACCGGGGAGCTGTTTTTT. The encoded protein is CASSFRVTGELFF. Supplemented by reference TRBV7-2 and TRBJ2-2, the full variable domain reads GAGVSQSPSNKVTEKGKDVELRCDPISGHTALYWYRQSLGQGLEFLIYFQGNSAPDKSGLPSDRFSAERTGGSVSTLTIQRTQQEDSAVYLCASSFRVTGELFFGEGSRLTVL.